These 29 T cell receptor beta chains were sequenced from one sample in a study of T cells in Graves' hyperthyroidism and ophthalmopathy. The TCR beta CDR3 regions underwent amplification using RNA transcripts as the source. The HTBI primer set was used in a first-round RT-PCR of the TCR CDR3. One entry per CDR3 protein, called by TCRdb with MiXCR from the multiplex PCR reads. The sample consists of more than 650,000 distinct CDR3 sequences, 14% of them appearing once. What was sequenced was blood. These receptors were collected from a woman between 18 and 29 years old with Graves' hyperthyroidism.

There are a few counts of this clonotype. The genes are TRBV6-1 and TRBJ2-2; possible D gene TRBD1, 7 bases. Trimming removed 11 bases at V and 1 base at J, with 14 bases between. CDR1 and CDR2 (germline): MNHNS, SASEGT. The CDR3 runs 14 residues. In DNA form, the CDR3 reads TGTGCCGTGCGCCAGGGGGGGAACACCGGGGAGCTGTTTTTT. The encoded protein is CAVRQGGNTGELFF.

The table lists this clonotype with a count of one. This sequence joins TRBV6-5 and TRBJ2-3, with 9 bases that match TRBD1. There are 16 residues in the CDR3. CDR1 MNHEY and CDR2 SVGAGI come from the germline V gene. The V segment lost 2 bases and the J segment 2 bases; nucleotides outside the gene matches: 5. CDR3 nucleotides: TGTGCCAGCAGTTACGGGACAGGGCCCGACACAGATACGCAGTATTTT. It encodes CASSYGTGPDTDTQYF.

In its sample, this clonotype was seen a few times. V and J are TRBV27 and TRBJ2-3; weak D call: TRBD2 (5 bases). CDR1 is MNHEY, CDR2 SMNVEV, per germline (reference sequence). Trimming removed 6 bases from V and 0 bases from J, with 19 bases in between. CDR3 length equals 17 residues. The chain's CDR3 is CASSLGVARVSTDTQYF. The CDR3 coding sequence is TGTGCCAGCAGCCTCGGGGTGGCGCGGGTTAGCACAGATACGCAGTATTTT.

The chain couples TRBV6-1 to TRBJ1-5; 7 nucleotides line up with TRBD1. The CDR3 extends over 15 amino acids. Germline-derived CDR1 and CDR2 are MNHNS and SASEGT. V trimming: 3 bases; J trimming: 6 bases; junction bases outside the gene matches: 8. In DNA form, the CDR3 reads TGTGCCAGCAGTGAGGATAGGGGGCGATTTCAGCCCCAGCATTTT. Its translation: CASSEDRGRFQPQHF.

This clonotype has just a few counts. The rearrangement uses TRBV10-2 and TRBJ1-5; D ambiguous. The ends were cut back, 2 bases at V and 4 bases at J, with 12 bases in the middle. CDR1 and CDR2 from the germline V gene are WSHSY and SAAADI. This CDR3 has 15 amino acids. Here the CDR3 reads CASSEGRSRNQPQHF. Written as DNA, the CDR3 is TGCGCCAGCAGTGAGGGGCGCAGCAGAAATCAGCCCCAGCATTTT.

This clonotype appeared a few times. The CDR3 DNA reads TGTGCCATCAGTGGGACTAGCAGCACAGATACGCAGTATTTT. Its translation: CAISGTSSTDTQYF. The chain has TRBV10-3 and TRBJ2-3; TRBD2 matches 8 bases. Germline CDR1 reads ENHRY; CDR2 reads SYGVKD. V lost 4 bases and J lost 0; bases outside the gene matches: 0. CDR3 length: 14 amino acids.

This clonotype was counted a few times. The CDR3 DNA is TGTGCCAGCAGTTATTCACCCCAGCATTTT. Protein sequence: CASSYSPQHF. The chain combines TRBV6-1 with TRBJ1-5; D gene ambiguous. V lost 5 bases to trimming and J lost 10 bases, with 6 bases between them. The CDR3 is 10 amino acids. Germline CDR1 reads MNHNS; CDR2 reads SASEGT.

The V gene is TRBV10-3, the J gene TRBJ2-3, with D tentatively TRBD2 (7 bases). The germline V and J ends were trimmed by 3 bases and 3 bases, with 13 bases remaining between them. CDR3 size: 15 residues. From germline, CDR1 is ENHRY and CDR2 SYGVKD. The CDR3 spells CAISEGGGPTDTQYF. The CDR3 bases are TGTGCCATCAGTGAAGGGGGAGGGCCGACAGATACGCAGTATTTT.

This clonotype was seen many times. This chain joins TRBV6-2 or TRBV6-3 and TRBJ1-5; TRBD1 is a possible D gene (5 bases). CDR1 MNHEY and CDR2 SVGEGT come from the germline V gene. The germline V and J ends were trimmed by 7 bases and 9 bases, with 13 bases remaining between them. The CDR3 length is 12 residues. For the CDR3, the DNA is TGTGCCAGCACGCCGGGGCCGGGGCCCCAGCATTTT. The encoded protein is CASTPGPGPQHF.

This clonotype was seen a few times. The CDR3 reads CATGEYTGELFF. CDR3 coding DNA: TGTGCCACCGGAGAGTACACCGGGGAGCTGTTTTTT. The rearrangement uses TRBV24-1 and TRBJ2-2, with unresolved D. V lost 9 bases and J 3 bases, leaving 7 bases between the germline ends. The germline V gene has CDR1 KGHDR and CDR2 SFDVKD. The CDR3 contains 12 residues.

Many counts were recorded for this clonotype. The V call is TRBV28, the J call TRBJ2-7; the D is unclear. The V end lost 6 bases, the J end lost 3 bases, and 9 bases lay between the germline ends. The V gene's germline CDR1 is MDHEN and CDR2 SYDVKM. There are 12 residues in the CDR3. CDR3 nucleotide sequence: TGTGCCAGCAGCATTCTCCTCTACGAGCAGTACTTC. Its translation: CASSILLYEQYF.

This clonotype was seen more than once but under ten times. V and J are TRBV7-2 and TRBJ2-1; 12 nucleotides line up with TRBD2. Looked up from germline, CDR1 is SGHTA and CDR2 is FQGNSA. The J segment lost 2 bases and the V segment lost 4 bases, leaving 15 bases of the junction unmatched. This CDR3 is built from 20 residues. This CDR3 is CASSSRQTSGGRDAYNEQFF. The CDR3, as DNA: TGTGCCAGCAGCTCACGCCAGACTAGCGGGGGCCGTGACGCCTACAATGAGCAGTTCTTC.

This sequence joins TRBV7-8 and TRBJ2-2, with D possibly matching TRBD1 (6 bases). Germline CDR1 SGHVS, CDR2 FQNEAQ. The ends were cut back, 7 bases at V and 1 base at J, with 25 bases in the middle. The CDR3 contains 19 residues. CDR3 loop: CASTQGRGQTVQNTGELFF. The CDR3 nucleotides are TGTGCCAGCACGCAAGGTCGAGGACAGACAGTCCAGAACACCGGGGAGCTGTTTTTT.

This clonotype was counted between two and nine times. The chain uses TRBV10-3 and TRBJ1-5; no firm D call. This CDR3 region has 12 residues. CDR1 is ENHRY, CDR2 SYGVKD, per germline. V gave up 3 bases and J gave up 5 bases, with 5 bases separating them. In DNA, the CDR3 is TGTGCCATCAGTGAAGGGTATCAGCCCCAGCATTTT. As protein: CAISEGYQPQHF.

The V call is TRBV6-6, the J call TRBJ2-1; 8 bases match TRBD1. Germline CDR1 MNHNY, CDR2 SVGAGI (reference sequence). This CDR3 contains 14 residues. Trimming removed 0 bases from V and 9 bases from J; junction bases left unmatched: 4. CDR3 in amino acids: CASSYSRGLGEQFF. The CDR3 region has the DNA TGTGCCAGCAGTTACTCCAGGGGGCTAGGTGAGCAGTTCTTC.

The chain has TRBV5-5 and TRBJ2-7; D tentatively fits TRBD1 or TRBD2 (5 bases each). Germline CDR1 is SGHKS and CDR2 is YYEKEE (reference sequence). CDR3 length: 15 residues. Trimming left V 4 bases short and J 2 bases short, with 16 bases between. The CDR3 is CASSRPGTDAYEQYF. The CDR3, as DNA: TGTGCCAGCAGCCGTCCCGGGACGGACGCCTACGAGCAGTACTTC.

This clonotype was counted only a few times. The gene calls are TRBV3-1 and TRBJ2-3; D gene ambiguous. The CDR3 is 11 amino acids. Germline values: CDR1 LGHDT, CDR2 YNNKEL (reference sequence). The V end was cut by 3 bases, the J end by 10 bases, with 8 bases between. Here the CDR3 reads CASSQGPAQYF. The CDR3 coding sequence is TGTGCCAGCAGCCAGGGCCCCGCGCAGTATTTT.

This clonotype was seen only a few times. This chain links TRBV5-6 with TRBJ1-2; D is uncertain. Germline V lookup: CDR1 SGHDT, CDR2 YYEEEE. V dropped 4 bases and J dropped 0 bases, with 10 bases sitting between them. The CDR3 length is 14 residues. CDR3 amino acids: CASSPLEPNYGYTF. As DNA, the CDR3 is TGTGCCAGCAGCCCGTTGGAACCTAACTATGGCTACACCTTC. Variable domain in full (rest from reference TRBV5-6 and TRBJ1-2): DAGVTQSPTHLIKTRGQQVTLRCSPKSGHDTVSWYQQALGQGPQFIFQYYEEEERQRGNFPDRFSGHQFPNYSSELNVNALLLGDSALYLCASSPLEPNYGYTFGSGTRLTVV.

The rearrangement uses TRBV7-9 and TRBJ2-1; tentatively, D is TRBD2 (5 bases). This CDR3 has 16 residues. V lost 4 bases to trimming and J lost 8 bases, with 21 bases between them. From germline, CDR1 is SEHNR and CDR2 FQNEAQ (reference sequence). The CDR3 DNA sequence: TGTGCCAGCAGCTCTGATTCCTTTCGGAGGTACCATGAGCAGTTCTTC. It encodes CASSSDSFRRYHEQFF.

This clonotype was recorded a few times. J is TRBJ2-4 and V is TRBV10-2; the D gene is possibly TRBD2 (5 bases). The CDR3 sequence is 17 residues long. Per the germline V gene, CDR1 is WSHSY and CDR2 is SAAADI. Trimming shortened V by 0 bases and J by 0 bases, and 12 bases separated the two germline ends. Here the CDR3 DNA reads TGCGCCAGCAGTGAGTCGCGGGCCGAGGGAGCCAAAAACATTCAGTACTTC. It translates to CASSESRAEGAKNIQYF.

The sample holds a few counts of this clonotype. The V and J genes are TRBV7-9 and TRBJ2-7; D gene unclear. This CDR3 is built from 12 residues. With 4 bases removed from V and 2 bases from J, the gap between germline ends came to 6 bases. The germline CDR1 and CDR2 sequences are SEHNR and FQNEAQ (reference sequence). The CDR3 protein is CASSSMPYEQYF. In DNA form, the CDR3 reads TGTGCCAGCAGCTCCATGCCCTACGAGCAGTACTTC.

This sequence joins TRBV19 and TRBJ1-1; D is uncertain. CDR1 and CDR2 from the germline V gene are LNHDA and SQIVND (reference sequence). V lost 7 bases, J lost 3 bases, and 18 bases lay in between. The CDR3 runs 15 residues. As DNA, the CDR3 is TGTGCCAGTAAAGAAGGGAGGAAGCCGTACACTGAAGCTTTCTTT. It codes for CASKEGRKPYTEAFF.

This clonotype was detected many times. The chain has TRBV12-3 or TRBV12-4 and TRBJ2-6, with 9 positions matching TRBD1. The junction had 7 bases not matched to a gene; V was cut back by 4 bases and J by 0 bases. The CDR3 runs to 18 residues. The CDR3 protein is CASSSMGTGSSGANVLTF. The CDR3 coding sequence is TGTGCCAGCAGTTCTATGGGGACAGGGTCCTCTGGGGCCAACGTCCTGACTTTC.

The chain employs TRBV28 and TRBJ1-1; maybe TRBD1 (5 bases). The V gene's germline CDR1 is MDHEN and CDR2 SYDVKM. This CDR3 spans 15 amino acids. V was clipped by 6 bases and J by 1 base, with 15 bases between them. This chain's CDR3 is CASSKPRTGNTEAFF. The DNA for the CDR3 is TGTGCCAGCAGCAAACCCCGAACAGGGAACACTGAAGCTTTCTTT. The variable domain in full, with the rest retrieved from reference TRBV28 and TRBJ1-1, is DVKVTQSSRYLVKRTGEKVFLECVQDMDHENMFWYRQDPGLGLRLIYFSYDVKMKEKGDIPEGYSVSREKKERFSLILESASTNQTSMYLCASSKPRTGNTEAFFGQGTRLTVV.

Ten or more counts support this clonotype. The chain carries TRBV15 and TRBJ1-2; 8 bases agree with TRBD1. Per the germline V gene, CDR1 is LNHNV and CDR2 is YYDKDF (reference sequence). Losses at the gene ends were 3 bases for V and 3 bases for J; bases not matched to a gene: 6. The CDR3 contains 15 residues. CDR3: CATSRETGEHYGYTF. The CDR3 bases are TGTGCCACCAGCAGGGAGACAGGGGAGCACTATGGCTACACCTTC. Combining the CDR3 with reference TRBV15 and TRBJ1-2 gives the whole variable domain DAMVIQNPRYQVTQFGKPVTLSCSQTLNHNVMYWYQQKSSQAPKLLFHYYDKDFNNEADTPDNFQSRRPNTSFCFLDIRSPGLGDTAMYLCATSRETGEHYGYTFGSGTRLTVV.

This clonotype has a handful of counts. V gene TRBV27 combines with J gene TRBJ2-7; D perhaps matches TRBD2 (6 bases). CDR1 and CDR2 from the germline V gene are MNHEY and SMNVEV (reference sequence). Trimming removed 6 bases at V and 2 bases at J, with 17 bases between. This CDR3 contains 15 residues. The CDR3 loop is CASRPYSGTAYEQYF. The CDR3 coding sequence is TGTGCCAGCAGGCCCTATAGCGGAACCGCCTACGAGCAGTACTTC.

CDR3 protein: CASSYRTGVISGNTIYF. DNA of the CDR3: TGTGCCAGCAGTTATCGGACGGGAGTTATCTCTGGAAACACCATATATTTT. V usage is TRBV6-9 and J usage is TRBJ1-3; no clear D. V lost 2 bases to trimming and J lost 0 bases, with 14 bases between them. The CDR3 sequence is 17 residues long. Germline assignment: CDR1 MNHGY and CDR2 SVAAGI.

This clonotype was found a few times. The rearrangement joins TRBV19 to TRBJ1-1; no reliable D call. The germline V gene has CDR1 LNHDA and CDR2 SQIVND (reference sequence). Trimming took off 7 bases at V and 0 bases at J, with 18 bases between the two ends. The CDR3 is 16 amino acids. CDR3 sequence (DNA): TGTGCCAGTACCCTTGGCCCACAGACCCTGAACACTGAAGCTTTCTTT. Translating it yields CASTLGPQTLNTEAFF. The full variable domain, with the rest looked up from reference TRBV19 and TRBJ1-1, is DGGITQSPKYLFRKEGQNVTLSCEQNLNHDAMYWYRQDPGQGLRLIYYSQIVNDFQKGDIAEGYSVSREKKESFPLTVTSAQKNPTAFYLCASTLGPQTLNTEAFFGQGTRLTVV.

There are many counts of this clonotype. The CDR3 coding sequence is TGTGCCAGCAGCCAAGTTCGGAAGAACACTGAAGCTTTCTTT. Translating it yields CASSQVRKNTEAFF. The rearrangement uses TRBV3-1 and TRBJ1-1; D is undetermined. Trimming pared 1 base from V and 1 base from J, leaving 7 bases between. CDR3 length: 14 amino acids. Germline V gives CDR1 LGHDT, CDR2 YNNKEL (reference sequence).